This T cell receptor beta chain is drawn from a study of blood T cells in healthy people across ages. Findings of the study overall: TCR beta diversity per million T cells fell roughly linearly with age.

The CDR3 has 14 residues. From germline, CDR1 is SGHTA and CDR2 FQGNSA. Concerning this clonotype: The antigen is not known. This may come from a read error, since a much larger clone is one base off.

Using a J-beta primer mix together with a sample-barcoded 5' primer, a second PCR was run for about 6 to 11 cycles. In TCRdb, the 5' RACE reads were re-called with MiXCR into one record per CDR3 protein. The data show approximately 900,000 distinct CDR3 sequences, about 27% seen once. All donors came from Russia, were Caucasian and healthy, and spanned ages roughly 6 to 100. This sample also belongs to another study, concerning T cells of mothers and their children. That study adds: All donors were healthy and Caucasian; they were a few mothers and their six children.

The clonotype was recovered from a woman aged 35 to 49 in good health. The chain joins TRBV7-2 to TRBJ1-2, with 7 nucleotides matching TRBD1. Sequenced: blood. The CDR3 DNA is TGTGTCAGCAGCTACTTAAGGACAGGAGGAGGCTACACCTTC. Amino acids: CVSSYLRTGGGYTF.